Listed below are T cell receptor beta chains from one sample, sequenced in a study of blood T cell repertoires in COVID-19. TCRdb keeps only in-frame clones here, not all; method: immunoSEQ multiplex PCR. The sample shows 200,000 to 300,000 clones, nearly 95% of them seen only once. Sequencing was performed on peripheral blood. These receptors all stem from a man aged 30-40 years with COVID-19, enrolled during active disease. The CDR3 runs from the conserved cysteine through the conserved F or W. Each record gives: clone size, D gene, J gene, V gene, CDR3 DNA, CDR3 protein. The D gene is left open where the match is weak. Some rows have no size entry. The others give once, few or many, or a class for an expanded clone.

>-|-|TRBJ1-3|TRBV2
TGTGCCAGCAGTCAGACCGGGATCGGAAACACCATATATTTT
CASSQTGIGNTIYF
>-|TRBD2|TRBJ2-5|TRBV27
TGTGCCAGCAGTTTAGACGAGCGGGGGGACACCCAGTACTTC
CASSLDERGDTQYF
>-|-|TRBJ1-1|TRBV18
TGTGCCAGCTCACCCCCCTCTGGGGCTGGGTCTGAAGCTTTCTTT
CASSPPSGAGSEAFF
>-|TRBD1|TRBJ2-5|TRBV19
TGTGCCAGTAGTTCCCCGGGACAGGGGGCGGGAGAGACCCAGTACTTC
CASSSPGQGAGETQYF
>-|-|TRBJ1-3|TRBV10-2
TGCGCCAGCAGTGAGTTGGGGCCTCTCTCTGGAAACACCATATATTTT
CASSELGPLSGNTIYF
>-|-|TRBJ1-2|TRBV10-3
TGTGCCATCAGTGATTCGGGAACTAACTATGGCTACACCTTC
CAISDSGTNYGYTF
>-|-|TRBJ2-1|TRBV11-2
TGTGCCAGCAGCTTAGTCGGAAGGGGGAATGCCTACAATGAGCAGTTCTTC
CASSLVGRGNAYNEQFF
>-|-|TRBJ1-2|TRBV2
TGTGCCAGCAGCCAAAACAGGGACGGCTACACCTTC
CASSQNRDGYTF
>-|-|TRBJ1-2|TRBV19
TGTGCCAGTAGTATTGCGGGAAAGTACTATGGCTACACCTTC
CASSIAGKYYGYTF
>-|-|TRBJ1-1|TRBV5-1
TGCGCCAGCAGCTTGGGCGGAAACACTGAAGCTTTCTTT
CASSLGGNTEAFF
>once|TRBD1|TRBJ1-3|TRBV19
TGTGCCAGTAGTACTCAGGGGGCCTCTGGAAACACCATATATTTT
CASSTQGASGNTIYF
>-|-|TRBJ1-4|TRBV13
TGTGCCAGCAGCTTGGGCAGGGTTGAAAAACTGTTTTTT
CASSLGRVEKLFF
>-|TRBD1|TRBJ1-1|TRBV18
TGTGCCAGCTCACCGCGACAGGGAGCCTCCACTGAAGCTTTCTTT
CASSPRQGASTEAFF
>-|-|TRBJ2-1|TRBV3-1/TRBV3-2
TGTGCCAGCAGCCAATCCCGACAGGCTAAGCAGTTCTTC
CASSQSRQAKQFF
>-|-|TRBJ2-1|TRBV19
TGTGCCAGTAGTTGGGACACCCGCTCCTACAATGAGCAGTTCTTC
CASSWDTRSYNEQFF
>-|TRBD1|TRBJ1-2|TRBV10-3
TGTGCCATCAGCGGGACAGGGGGCGGTTATGGCTACACCTTC
CAISGTGGGYGYTF
>-|TRBD1|TRBJ1-6|TRBV18
TGTGCCAGCTCACTATACCGGGACAGGGATGCTTCACCCCTCCACTTT
CASSLYRDRDASPLHF
>-|TRBD1|TRBJ1-5|TRBV2
TGTGCCAGCAGTGAAAGGGGACAGGGGCGGAATCAGCCCCAGCATTTT
CASSERGQGRNQPQHF
>once|TRBD1|TRBJ2-1|TRBV19
TGTGCCAGTAGCAGGACAGGGGTCTACAATGAGCAGTTCTTC
CASSRTGVYNEQFF
>once|TRBD1|TRBJ2-7|TRBV7-2
TGTGCCAGCAGCTTAGGGACAGGGGGCGAGCAGTACTTC
CASSLGTGGEQYF
>once|TRBD1|TRBJ1-2|TRBV6-6
TGTGCCAGCAGCAACAGGGGAGGATTTGGCTACACCTTC
CASSNRGGFGYTF
>-|-|TRBJ2-6|TRBV28
TGTGCCAGCAGCTCGACGGGTACTGGGGCCAACGTCCTGACTTTC
CASSSTGTGANVLTF
>-|TRBD1|TRBJ2-3|TRBV5-4
TGTGCCAGCAGCTATGGACAGGGCAGCACAGATACGCAGTATTTT
CASSYGQGSTDTQYF
>-|-|TRBJ2-2|TRBV4-2
TGTGCCAGCAGCCAAGGCGCCGGGGGCACCGGGGAGCTGTTTTTT
CASSQGAGGTGELFF
>-|-|TRBJ1-1|TRBV30
TGTGCCTGGACCACAGGGTACGACACTGAAGCTTTCTTT
CAWTTGYDTEAFF
>-|TRBD1|TRBJ2-7|TRBV4-1
TGCGCCAGCAGCCAAGATCTAAGGACAGGAGCTGTATACGAGCAGTACTTC
CASSQDLRTGAVYEQYF
>-|-|TRBJ2-1|TRBV9
TGTGCCAGCAGCGAAGTAAGTACAAGTGAGCAGTTCTTC
CASSEVSTSEQFF
>-|-|TRBJ2-1|TRBV5-4
TGTGCCAGCAGCAGGCAGGATGACAATGAGCAGTTCTTC
CASSRQDDNEQFF
>-|-|TRBJ1-2|TRBV2
TGTGCCAGCAGCTCGGGAAGGGAAGTGGATGGCTACACCTTC
CASSSGREVDGYTF
>once|TRBD1|TRBJ1-1|TRBV27
TGTGCCAGCAGTTTAGACCAGGGGGTTCGCACTGAAGCTTTCTTT
CASSLDQGVRTEAFF
>once|TRBD1|TRBJ2-3|TRBV10-2
TGCGCCAGCAGTGAGCCCGGGACAGGGAATACAGATACGCAGTATTTT
CASSEPGTGNTDTQYF
>few|-|TRBJ2-5|TRBV7-3
TGTGCCAGCAGCTTAAATGAGGGCCTCCAAGAGACCCAGTACTTC
CASSLNEGLQETQYF
>once|TRBD1|TRBJ1-2|TRBV2
TGTGCCAGCAGCCGGACAGGGATCTATGGCTACACCTTC
CASSRTGIYGYTF
>-|-|TRBJ2-1|TRBV6-6
TGTGCCAGCAGTACCGGGGGGCCTGCAAATGAGCAGTTCTTC
CASSTGGPANEQFF
>-|-|TRBJ1-5|TRBV6-4
TGTGCCAGCAGTGAGCAGGGTGGTAATCAGCCCCAGCATTTT
CASSEQGGNQPQHF
>-|TRBD1|TRBJ1-4|TRBV4-1
TGCGCCAGCAGGTACAGGGGAGCAACTAATGAAAAACTGTTTTTT
CASRYRGATNEKLFF
>-|-|TRBJ2-7|TRBV20-1
TGCAGTGCTAGTTCGGGTCACGACGAGCAGTACTTC
CSASSGHDEQYF
>-|-|TRBJ2-4|TRBV19
TGTGCCAGTAGTCCTCAGGGGTTGGGGGTTCACATTCAGTACTTC
CASSPQGLGVHIQYF
>-|TRBD1|TRBJ1-2|TRBV10-3
TGTGCCATCAACCGTGGACAGGGGGACGGCTACACCTTC
CAINRGQGDGYTF
>-|TRBD1|TRBJ1-2|TRBV6-1
TGTGCCAGCAGTGAAGGACAGGGGAGAGGCTACACCTTC
CASSEGQGRGYTF
>-|-|TRBJ1-2|TRBV5-1
TGCGCCAGCAGCTTAAAAGGGGACTATGGCTACACCTTC
CASSLKGDYGYTF
>-|-|TRBJ2-5|TRBV5-1
TGCGCCAGCAGCTTGGATCGCGGGTTCCAAGAGACCCAGTACTTC
CASSLDRGFQETQYF
>-|-|TRBJ2-6|TRBV14
TGTGCCAGCAGCCAAGAGCACTCCGGGGCCAACGTCCTGACTTTC
CASSQEHSGANVLTF
>-|TRBD1|TRBJ1-4|TRBV11-2
TGTGCCAGCAGCTCGAGACAGGGATCGGAGAAACTGTTTTTT
CASSSRQGSEKLFF
>-|-|TRBJ2-1|TRBV2
TGTGCCAGCAGTGCGGCAGCGAACAATGAGCAGTTCTTC
CASSAAANNEQFF
>-|TRBD1|TRBJ1-2|TRBV6-5
TGTGCCAGCACCAGGGGGTCGTTCGGCTACACCTTC
CASTRGSFGYTF
>-|-|TRBJ1-1|TRBV5-1
TGCGCCAGCACCTCCGGGAGGATGAACACTGAAGCTTTCTTT
CASTSGRMNTEAFF
>-|TRBD1|TRBJ2-5|TRBV13
TGTGCCAGCAGCACGACAGGGTGGGAGACCCAGTACTTC
CASSTTGWETQYF
>-|-|TRBJ1-4|TRBV12-2
TGTGCAAGTCGCTTAGAGTGTGCAGTAACTAATGAAAAACTGTTTTTT
CASRLECAVTNEKLFF
>once|-|TRBJ1-3|TRBV2
TGTGCCAGCAGATTCGACAGGCTCTCTGGAAACACCATATATTTT
CASRFDRLSGNTIYF
>-|-|TRBJ1-6|TRBV19
TGTGCCAGTAGTACTGTGACAGCAAATTCACCCCTCCACTTT
CASSTVTANSPLHF
>-|TRBD1|TRBJ1-5|TRBV28
TGTGCCAGCCAGACAGGGGGAATGCCCCAGCATTTT
CASQTGGMPQHF
>once|-|TRBJ1-2|TRBV25-1
TGTGCCAGCAGTGTAACAGCTAACTATGGCTACACCTTC
CASSVTANYGYTF
>-|-|TRBJ1-1|TRBV7-9
TGTGCCAGCAGCTTATCCCTCGGGGACACTGAAGCTTTCTTT
CASSLSLGDTEAFF
>-|TRBD1|TRBJ2-2|TRBV27
TGTGCCAGCAGCCTCAGGGGGTGGACCGGGGAGCTGTTTTTT
CASSLRGWTGELFF
>-|-|TRBJ2-7|TRBV13
TGTGCCAGCAGCTTCCAGGGTGAGACCTACGAGCAGTACTTC
CASSFQGETYEQYF
>-|-|TRBJ1-2|TRBV7-6
TGTGCCAGCAGCTTAGCGCGGGCAGGCCCTTCTAACTATGGCTACACCTTC
CASSLARAGPSNYGYTF
>-|-|TRBJ1-2|TRBV4-2
TGTGCCAGCAGCCAAGGAATGGTGGCCTATGGCTACACCTTC
CASSQGMVAYGYTF
>-|TRBD1|TRBJ2-2|TRBV7-3
TGTGCCAGCAGCCAAGGACAGGGATACACCGGGGAGCTGTTTTTT
CASSQGQGYTGELFF
>-|TRBD2|TRBJ2-5|TRBV10-3
TGTGCCATCAGTCAGGGACTAGCGGGGGGGGAGGAGACCCAGTACTTC
CAISQGLAGGEETQYF